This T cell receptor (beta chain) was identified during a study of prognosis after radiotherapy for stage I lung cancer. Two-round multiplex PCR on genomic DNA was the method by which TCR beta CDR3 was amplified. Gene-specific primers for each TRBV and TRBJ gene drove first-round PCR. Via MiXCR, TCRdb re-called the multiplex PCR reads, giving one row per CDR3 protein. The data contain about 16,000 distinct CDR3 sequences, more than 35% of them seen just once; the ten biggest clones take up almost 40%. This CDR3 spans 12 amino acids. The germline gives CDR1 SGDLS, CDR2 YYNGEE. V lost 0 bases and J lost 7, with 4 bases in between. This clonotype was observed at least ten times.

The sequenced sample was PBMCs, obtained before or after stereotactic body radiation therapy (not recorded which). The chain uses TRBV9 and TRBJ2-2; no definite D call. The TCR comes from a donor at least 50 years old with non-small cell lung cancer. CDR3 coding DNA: TGTGCCAGCAGCGTAGATTACGGGGAGCTGTTTTTT. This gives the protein CASSVDYGELFF.